The following is a T cell receptor beta chain sequence with its context. The antigen it binds to is not known. No clone much larger than this one lies a single base away; base qualities are absent. For CDR1 and CDR2, the germline V gene lists MNHEY and SVGAGI. Unmatched junction bases come to 7, with V trimmed by 7 bases and J by 4 bases. The CDR3 holds 14 amino acids from the cysteine to the phenylalanine. Just the 42-base CDR3 DNA is kept, in frame starting at base 1. This sample was taken from a study of shared clonotypes between healthy human individuals (dated by TCRdb to about 2020). Looking at the study overall: The cohort comprised a couple of women and a few men aged 18 to 49 years. For each donor, CD4 naive and CD4 memory were each run on three plates, CD8 naive on two plates, and CD8 memory on one plate. Blood TCR repertoires of about 5 healthy adults were deeply sequenced to estimate repertoire size and the extent of clonotype sharing between individuals. Different laboratories and diverse techniques were used to prepare libraries and sequence TCR repertoires, to increase sequencing depth and limit assay-specific biases. Leukapheresis yielded between about 0.9 and 9.5 billion PBMCs per donor.

The donors were healthy, HIV-negative adults with no recently reported acute infections or vaccinations. Every donor was a Caucasian adult living in Nashville, Tennessee, USA. Magnetic negative selection was used to enrich CD4+ T cells, after which naive cells were positively selected on CD45RA and the negative fraction became the memory subset. After blood collection by leukapheresis, PBMCs were isolated using Ficoll-Histopaque density gradient centrifugation and then cryopreserved in the vapor phase of liquid nitrogen. Purity and quantity of every magnetically sorted T cell population were checked by analytical flow cytometry. Genomic DNA was isolated from each sorted fraction and quantified by UV absorbance on a Nanodrop 2000c. Study-level results and caveats: Because the study included a small number of donors, the genetic and exposure-history diversity represented was limited. Incomplete sequencing was indicated by rarefaction of sorted-subset datasets, despite the large sequencing depth. Clonotypes shared by all four sorted-subset donors showed higher generation probabilities than non-shared clonotypes. Pairwise subsampling led to the expectation that sequencing depth would affect the degree of clonotype sharing among donors. Sampling was limited to blood, and TCR repertoires in tissue likely differ from TCR repertoires in blood. Estimated clonotype richness was generally larger for naive than for memory subsets. When a few donors were compared, the shared fraction of clonotypes was around 4.6% for naive CD4, about 4% for naive CD8, 2.3% for memory CD4, and around 0.37% for memory CD8.

Using the deep immunoSEQ assay, TCR CDR3 regions were amplified from genomic DNA by multiplex PCR. For each cell subset, the extracted genomic DNA was distributed evenly across all wells of several immunoSEQ 96-well plates, and each plate served as one replicate. For sorted subsets, about 210 ng of genomic DNA, equivalent to around 29,000 T cell genomes, went into each replicate PCR. Purified libraries were quantified with a Qubit 3.0 fluorometer, sized on a Bioanalyzer 2100, and re-quantified with the KAPA Library Quantification kit. Every immunoSEQ 96-well plate was sequenced on a separate single-read 150-cycle Illumina NextSeq 550 flow cell. In the original analysis: Because the immunoSEQ output included only junctional sequences and no quality scores, the filtering could not be the same as the filtering used for full-length reads. Sequences were annotated with PyIR, a Python wrapper for IgBLAST v1.9, using IMGT germline references to assign V/J genes and CDR3. Reads with weak V/J assignments (E-value above 1e-6), missing CDR3, stop codons, out-of-frame junctions, or ambiguous translated residues were removed. V3J clonotypes were defined as sequences sharing the same inferred V gene, J gene, and CDR3 amino acid sequence. To compute the percentage overlap between repertoires, the number of shared unique clonotypes was divided by the size of the smaller repertoire. Richness of each repertoire was evaluated using RTK rarefaction, the Chao1 estimator, and Recon v2.1 estimates of unobserved clonotypes. OLGA was used to compute generation probabilities for all TCRbeta clonotypes that the gDNA method yielded from a handful of donors. Imported from immuneACCESS, the table was reduced by TCRdb to in-frame sequences with V and J called. These copies leave out some clones; in studies compared against another copy, an unresolved V gene accounts for under half, and the cause of the remainder is not known. D and trimming were read from the DNA, whereas the V and J calls and clone size are those reported in that table. This sample gives roughly 2 million clones in total; 90% to 96% of them show up just once. The ten most abundant clones make up around 0.13% of the sample.

This TCR came from a man aged 18 to 30 in good health. The source material was naive CD4+ T cells sorted from blood. Sample cell subset or site, as interpreted from the label and publication: CD45RA+ positively selected. This receptor chain uses TRBV6-5 and TRBJ2-3; TRBD1 fits 8 bases in the junction. In nucleotide form, the sequence is TGTGCCAGCACCCGACAGGGGCATGCAGATACGCAGTATTTT. Translated, it reads CASTRQGHADTQYF.